Listed here are 12 T cell receptor beta chains from one sample, sequenced in a study of cytomegalovirus exposure and HLA in healthy donors. The PCR had 60 Vbeta and 13 Jbeta primers. The table came from immunoSEQ multiplex PCR; TCRdb's copy has only in-frame clones and leaves some out. The sample carries some 170,000 clones, about 69% recorded once. The sequencing sample was made of PBMCs. The origin of the receptors is a human donor in good health.

This chain connects TRBV9 to TRBJ2-1, with TRBD2 identical over 14 bases. Germline-derived CDR1 and CDR2 are SGDLS and YYNGEE. There are 15 residues in the CDR3. The V segment lost 7 bases and the J segment 7 bases; nucleotides outside the gene matches: 7. CDR3 in DNA: TGTGCCAGCGGAACTGGGACTAGCGGGGGTAATGAGCAGTTCTTC. Translation: CASGTGTSGGNEQFF.

J is TRBJ2-7 and V is TRBV5-4; 7 bases match TRBD1. Germline CDR1 reads SGHNT; CDR2 reads YYREEE (reference sequence). The CDR3 is 16 amino acids. Trimming removed 1 base from V and 4 bases from J; junction bases left unmatched: 11. CDR3 loop: CASSLSPTGIVYEQYF. CDR3 in DNA: TGTGCCAGCAGCTTGTCCCCGACAGGGATTGTTTACGAGCAGTACTTC.

This sequence joins TRBV29-1 and TRBJ1-2; no clear D. V lost 0 bases and J 4 bases, leaving 6 bases between the germline ends. The CDR3 loop spans 12 amino acids. Germline V gives CDR1 SQVTM, CDR2 ANQGSEA. CDR3 loop: CSVEDFSYGYTF. The CDR3 DNA follows: TGCAGCGTTGAAGATTTCAGCTATGGCTACACCTTC. The full variable domain, its missing parts supplied by reference TRBV29-1 and TRBJ1-2, is SAVISQKPSRDICQRGTSLTIQCQVDSQVTMMFWYRQQPGQSLTLIATANQGSEATYESGFVIDKFPISRPNLTFSTLTVSNMSPEDSSIYLCSVEDFSYGYTFGSGTRLTVV.

A few counts support this clone. The DNA for the CDR3 is TGTGCCAGCATGCCGGACAGGGATTATCTCTATGGCTACACCTTC. Translated: CASMPDRDYLYGYTF. The chain has TRBV2 and TRBJ1-2, with 8 bases aligning to TRBD1. The CDR3 sequence is 15 residues long. V trimming: 7 bases; J trimming: 4 bases; junction bases outside the gene matches: 11. Germline loops: CDR1 SNHLY, CDR2 FYNNEI.

This chain uses TRBV7-3 with TRBJ1-1, with D possibly matching TRBD1 (5 bases). This CDR3 is 12 amino acids long. Germline CDR1 is SGHTA and CDR2 is FQGTGA. The germline V and J ends were trimmed by 3 bases and 11 bases, with 13 bases remaining between them. The CDR3 DNA sequence: TGTGCCAGCAGCTTGGAGAATGGGGGGGCTTTCTTT. The encoded protein is CASSLENGGAFF.

V and J are TRBV30 and TRBJ2-5, with a tentative D call TRBD1 (6 bases). The V end lost 0 bases, the J end lost 8 bases, and 13 bases lay between the germline ends. The CDR3 totals 13 residues. Germline V gene data show CDR1 as GTSNPN and CDR2 as SVGIG (reference sequence). Written as DNA, the CDR3 is TGTGCCTGGAGTGTAGGGGGAACGGGTACCCAGTACTTC. As protein: CAWSVGGTGTQYF.

A few counts support this clone. The V and J genes are TRBV4-1 and TRBJ2-7, with D tentatively TRBD2 (6 bases). The V gene lost 0 bases and the J gene lost 0 bases, with 12 bases spanning the gap. The CDR3 contains 16 residues. Per the germline V gene, CDR1 is MGHRA and CDR2 is YSYEKL. The CDR3 DNA follows: TGCGCCAGCAGCCAAGACCGGGACTTGAGCTCCTACGAGCAGTACTTC. It codes for CASSQDRDLSSYEQYF.

The V and J genes are TRBV19 and TRBJ1-5; D is ambiguous. Trimming shortened V by 4 bases and J by 0 bases, and 4 bases separated the two germline ends. Germline assignment: CDR1 LNHDA and CDR2 SQIVND (reference sequence). CDR3 length equals 13 residues. DNA of the CDR3: TGTGCCAGTAGTAGTAATAGCAATCAGCCCCAGCATTTT. Translating gives CASSSNSNQPQHF.

The chain combines TRBV18 with TRBJ1-1, with D possibly being TRBD1 (6 bases). Germline values: CDR1 KGHSH, CDR2 LQKENI. The CDR3 is 16 amino acids. V lost 6 bases, J lost 0 bases, and 17 bases lay in between. The chain's CDR3 is CASSLQGPNMNTEAFF. DNA of the CDR3: TGTGCCAGCTCCCTACAGGGTCCCAATATGAACACTGAAGCTTTCTTT.

This chain links TRBV7-2 with TRBJ2-3; 9 bases match TRBD2. The CDR3 totals 17 residues. Germline V CDR1 and CDR2: SGHTA, FQGNSA. V was clipped by 1 base and J by 2 bases; unmatched bases: 7. CDR3 nucleotide sequence: TGTGCCAGCAGCTTAGTAGCGGGGGCCTACCCCACAGATACGCAGTATTTT. Amino acids: CASSLVAGAYPTDTQYF.

This chain connects TRBV29-1 to TRBJ1-2, with 8 nucleotides matching TRBD1. In germline, CDR1 is SQVTM, CDR2 ANQGSEA. The ends lost 6 bases at V and 5 bases at J; junction bases unmatched: 14. This CDR3 contains 15 residues. The CDR3 protein is CSVGDRRRVGYGYTF. The CDR3 DNA reads as TGCAGCGTGGGGGACAGGAGGCGCGTAGGGTATGGCTACACCTTC.

This rearrangement joins TRBV6-1 to TRBJ1-2; 8 nucleotides agree with TRBD1. V shed 6 bases and J 2 bases; nucleotides not matched to a gene: 5. CDR1 MNHNS and CDR2 SASEGT come from the germline V gene. This CDR3 has 14 residues. The chain's CDR3 is CASSHRGENYGYTF. Here the CDR3 DNA reads TGTGCCAGCAGCCACAGGGGGGAGAACTATGGCTACACCTTC.